The entry that follows covers one T cell receptor (beta chain) sequence. CDR3 size: 15 residues. Germline values: CDR1 SGHRS, CDR2 YFSETQ. Trimming removed 4 bases at V and 2 bases at J, with 16 bases between. This sample was included in a study of blood T cell repertoires in COVID-19. For the study at large: COVID-19 samples, acute and convalescent, were from the United States, Italy and Spain. Sources were T cells, B-cell-depleted T cells, or PBMCs; the material itself was cDNA or gDNA.

Original methodology: Using reference gene primer amplification, nucleated cell counts were estimated. Using immunoSEQ multiplex PCR, the repertoire was profiled, and TCRdb retains in-frame clones only, with some absent. V, J and clone size reflect that table, while D and trimming were determined from the DNA. This sample has approximately 92,000 clones, with around 84% found just once. This TCR was recovered from a woman aged 55-70 years in a cohort sampled during active or convalescent COVID-19. The gene calls are TRBV5-1 and TRBJ2-7, with D possibly being TRBD1 (5 bases). Sequences were obtained from peripheral blood. The DNA for the CDR3 is TGCGCCAGCAGCCCCCAGGCAGGGAACCCCTACGAGCAGTACTTC. Protein: CASSPQAGNPYEQYF. The full variable domain, completed using reference TRBV5-1 and TRBJ2-7, is KAGVTQTPRYLIKTRGQQVTLSCSPISGHRSVSWYQQTPGQGLQFLFEYFSETQRNKGNFPGRFSGRQFSNSRSEMNVSTLELGDSALYLCASSPQAGNPYEQYFGPGTRLTVT.